This entry describes one T cell receptor (beta chain). The data originate from a study of CD8 T cells in Susac syndrome. CDR1 is KGHSH, CDR2 LQKENI, per germline. The length of the CDR3 is 14 residues. V dropped 6 bases and J dropped 6 bases, with 15 bases sitting between them. RNA totalling about 0.5 to 1 ug underwent reverse transcription with random hexamers. Using its own MiXCR run on the immunoSEQ multiplex PCR reads, TCRdb lists one record per CDR3 protein. The repertoire consists of roughly 330,000 distinct CDR3 sequences, with just over 90% occurring once and the leading ten covering around 0.07%.

V usage is TRBV18 and J usage is TRBJ1-5; TRBD1 is a possible D gene (6 bases). Input material: CD4+ T cells from PBMCs. The TCR sequence derives from a human donor with multiple sclerosis. The chain's CDR3 is CASSEGGAIQPQHF. Here the CDR3 DNA reads TGTGCCAGCTCGGAAGGGGGGGCTATTCAGCCCCAGCATTTT.